This TCR beta chain was observed in a study of response to subunit inactivated influenza vaccine. TCRdb re-analysed the RT-PCR reads in MiXCR, keeping a single row per CDR3 protein. Of about 700,000 distinct CDR3 sequences in the sample, roughly 14% are singletons; the top ten hold 6% to 7%. This clonotype was detected a few times. What it recognizes is unknown. The germline V gene encodes CDR1 MDHEN and CDR2 SYDVKM. CDR3 length: 18 amino acids. Germline trimming cut 5 bases from V and 3 bases from J; bases unmatched to any gene: 8. Points from the study as a whole: The authors proposed limited new T cell recruitment per seasonal influenza vaccination.

The source of this sequence is a man in his fifties or sixties who received an inactivated influenza vaccine. Specimen: PBMCs from blood, collected 14 to 15 days before vaccination. The rearrangement joins TRBV28 to TRBJ2-6; 12 positions match TRBD1. CDR3 protein: CASSGPGQGALGANVLTF. DNA of the CDR3: TGTGCCAGCAGTGGACCGGGACAGGGGGCGCTTGGGGCCAACGTCCTGACTTTC.